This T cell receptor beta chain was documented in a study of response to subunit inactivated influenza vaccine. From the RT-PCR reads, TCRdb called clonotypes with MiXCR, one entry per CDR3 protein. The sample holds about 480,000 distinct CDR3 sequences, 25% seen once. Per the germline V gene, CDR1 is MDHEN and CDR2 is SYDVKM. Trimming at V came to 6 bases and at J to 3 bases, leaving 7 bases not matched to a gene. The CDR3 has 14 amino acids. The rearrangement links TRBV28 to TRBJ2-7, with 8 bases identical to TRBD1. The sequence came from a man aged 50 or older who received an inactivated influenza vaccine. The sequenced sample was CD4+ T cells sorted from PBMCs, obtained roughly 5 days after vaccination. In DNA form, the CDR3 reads TGTGCCAGCAGGAAAATGGGACAGGACTACGAGCAGTACTTC. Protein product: CASRKMGQDYEQYF. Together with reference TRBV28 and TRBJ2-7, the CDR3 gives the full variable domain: DVKVTQSSRYLVKRTGEKVFLECVQDMDHENMFWYRQDPGLGLRLIYFSYDVKMKEKGDIPEGYSVSREKKERFSLILESASTNQTSMYLCASRKMGQDYEQYFGPGTRLTVT.